Listed below are T cell receptor beta chains from one sample, sequenced in a study of T cell changes during pregnancy in multiple sclerosis. The assay was immunoSEQ multiplex PCR, and TCRdb's table has in-frame clones only and misses some. The sample holds under 65,000 clones, 92% seen once. Material: CD4+ T cells from peripheral blood mononuclear cells, obtained in the third trimester of pregnancy. The receptors derive from a female donor with multiple sclerosis, enrolled in a pregnancy study. Both conserved end residues are part of each CDR3. A D gene is named only where the DNA matches it firmly. Clone size is shown for a subset of rows, as once, few, many or a class of expanded clone.

.	.	TRBV6-6	TRBJ2-1	CASTLEGASYNEQFF	TGTGCCAGCACACTGGAGGGAGCCTCCTACAATGAGCAGTTCTTC
few	.	TRBV7-2	TRBJ2-6	CASSLDGSGANVLTF	TGTGCCAGCAGCTTAGATGGTAGCGGGGCCAACGTCCTGACTTTC
.	.	TRBV4-1	TRBJ2-4	CASSQGVLVRSENIQYF	TGCGCCAGCAGCCAAGGAGTTTTGGTTCGGTCCGAAAACATTCAGTACTTC
once	.	TRBV29-1	TRBJ1-5	CSVAGQSNQPQHF	TGCAGCGTCGCTGGACAGAGCAATCAGCCCCAGCATTTT
.	TRBD1	TRBV5-4	TRBJ1-3	CASSLLGGSRTGNTIYF	TGTGCCAGCAGCTTACTAGGGGGCTCGCGGACTGGAAACACCATATATTTT
.	TRBD1	TRBV2	TRBJ1-5	CASRGDRGPSNQPQHF	TGTGCCAGCAGGGGGGACAGGGGCCCAAGCAATCAGCCCCAGCATTTT
.	.	TRBV28	TRBJ2-3	CARRGTDTQYF	TGTGCCAGACGGGGGACAGATACGCAGTATTTT
.	.	TRBV5-1	TRBJ2-1	CASARGLDNEQFF	TGCGCCAGCGCCCGGGGACTGGACAATGAGCAGTTCTTC
.	.	TRBV2	TRBJ1-6	CASSVSGLPPNSPLHF	TGTGCCAGCAGTGTGTCGGGATTGCCGCCAAATTCACCCCTCCACTTT
.	TRBD1	TRBV27	TRBJ2-7	CASSPGGGYEQYF	TGTGCCAGCAGTCCAGGGGGCGGGTACGAGCAGTACTTC
.	.	TRBV11-1	TRBJ2-3	CASSLRSSADTQYF	TGTGCCAGCAGCTTAAGAAGCAGCGCAGATACGCAGTATTTT
.	TRBD2	TRBV7-3	TRBJ2-1	CASSLMLAGGQQFF	TGTGCCAGCAGCTTAATGCTAGCGGGGGGCCAGCAGTTCTTC
.	TRBD1	TRBV19	TRBJ1-5	CASSIVFRQGGSPQHF	TGTGCCAGTAGTATAGTTTTTCGACAGGGGGGTTCGCCCCAGCATTTT
once	TRBD1	TRBV5-6	TRBJ1-1	CASSSYDRANTEAFF	TGTGCCAGCAGCTCCTACGACAGGGCGAACACTGAAGCTTTCTTT
.	.	TRBV18	TRBJ2-5	CASSPVGGETQYF	TGTGCCAGCTCACCAGTGGGGGGAGAGACCCAGTACTTC
.	.	TRBV5-6	TRBJ2-3	CASSSEPTDTQYF	TGTGCCAGCAGCTCCGAGCCCACAGATACGCAGTATTTT
.	TRBD2	TRBV7-6	TRBJ2-5	CASSRPSGGETQYF	TGTGCCAGCAGCAGACCTAGCGGGGGTGAGACCCAGTACTTC
once	.	TRBV5-1	TRBJ2-4	CASSLRLIAKNIQYF	TGCGCCAGCAGCTTGAGACTAATAGCCAAAAACATTCAGTACTTC